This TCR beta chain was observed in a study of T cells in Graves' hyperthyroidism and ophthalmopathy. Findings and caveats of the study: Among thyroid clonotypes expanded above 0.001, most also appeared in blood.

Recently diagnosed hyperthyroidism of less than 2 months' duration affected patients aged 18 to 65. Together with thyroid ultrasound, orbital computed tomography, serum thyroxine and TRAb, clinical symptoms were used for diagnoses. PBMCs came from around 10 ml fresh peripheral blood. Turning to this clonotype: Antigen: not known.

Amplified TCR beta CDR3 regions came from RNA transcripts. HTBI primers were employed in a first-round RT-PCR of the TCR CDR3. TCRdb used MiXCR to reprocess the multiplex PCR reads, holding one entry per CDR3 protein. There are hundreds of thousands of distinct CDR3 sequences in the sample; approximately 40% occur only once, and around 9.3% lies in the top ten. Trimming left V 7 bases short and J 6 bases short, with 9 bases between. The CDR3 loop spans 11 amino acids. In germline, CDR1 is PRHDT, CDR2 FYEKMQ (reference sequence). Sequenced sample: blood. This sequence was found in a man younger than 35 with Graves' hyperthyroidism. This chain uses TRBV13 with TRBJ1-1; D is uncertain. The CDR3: CASNGAAEAFF. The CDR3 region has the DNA TGTGCCAGCAACGGAGCAGCTGAAGCTTTCTTT.